The 14 T cell receptor beta chains below come from one sample, sequenced in a study of neurological immune-mediated disorders. TCRdb re-derived calls from the 5' RACE reads in MiXCR, one entry per CDR3 protein. The table shows approximately 37,000 distinct CDR3 sequences, with approximately 14% occurring only once. Sequencing input: PBMCs. All receptors derive from a woman between 50 and 59 years old with HTLV-1-associated myelopathy (HAM/TSP).

V gene TRBV5-1 combines with J gene TRBJ1-4; 7 bases fit TRBD1. CDR3 size: 14 residues. V was clipped by 3 bases and J by 5 bases; unmatched bases: 4. Germline V CDR1 and CDR2: SGHRS, YFSETQ. CDR3 nucleotides: TGCGCCAGCAGCTGGCACAGGGGAAATGAAAAACTGTTTTTT. As protein: CASSWHRGNEKLFF.

This clonotype has at least ten counts. The gene calls are TRBV5-1 and TRBJ2-3, with D unresolved. V was cut by 0 bases and J by 6 bases, with 11 bases left in between. Germline CDR1 is SGHRS and CDR2 is YFSETQ. The CDR3 is made up of 14 amino acids. CDR3 sequence: CASSLGQFGDTQYF. The DNA for the CDR3 is TGCGCCAGCAGCTTGGGCCAGTTCGGGGATACGCAGTATTTT.

This clonotype came up many times. The rearrangement joins TRBV7-8 to TRBJ1-1; D is uncertain. The CDR3 has 12 residues. The V gene lost 8 bases and the J gene lost 6 bases, with 13 bases spanning the gap. The V gene's germline CDR1 is SGHVS and CDR2 FQNEAQ. CDR3 in amino acids: CASGYTRAEAFF. Here the CDR3 DNA reads TGTGCCAGCGGCTACACGAGGGCTGAAGCTTTCTTT.

In its sample, this clonotype was seen many times. V usage is TRBV7-8 and J usage is TRBJ2-4, with a possible D match to TRBD2 (6 bases). Germline V gene lookup returns CDR1 SGHVS and CDR2 FQNEAQ. Trimming stripped 6 bases from V and 7 bases from J, with 13 bases between. This CDR3 region has 13 residues. The CDR3 DNA is TGTGCCAGCAGGTCGCGTGGAGGGAACATTCAGTACTTC. This sequence encodes CASRSRGGNIQYF. The full variable domain, its missing parts supplied by reference TRBV7-8 and TRBJ2-4, is GAGVSQSPRYKVAKRGQDVALRCDPISGHVSLFWYQQALGQGPEFLTYFQNEAQLDKSGLPSDRFFAERPEGSVSTLKIQRTQQEDSAVYLCASRSRGGNIQYFGAGTRLSVL.

This clonotype was counted many times. The chain links TRBV4-3 to TRBJ2-7; D gene unclear. V shed 0 bases and J shed 3 bases, with 15 bases lying between them. From germline, CDR1 is LGHNA and CDR2 YSLEER. The CDR3 spans 16 residues. The CDR3 here is CASSQEFGRFNYEQYF. As DNA, the CDR3 is TGCGCCAGCAGCCAAGAATTCGGCAGGTTTAACTACGAGCAGTACTTC.

This clonotype was recorded many times. The chain joins TRBV3-1 to TRBJ1-2; no clear D. This CDR3 is built from 13 residues. V dropped 2 bases and J dropped 2 bases, with 6 bases sitting between them. The germline CDR1 and CDR2 sequences are LGHDT and YNNKEL (reference sequence). The CDR3 DNA reads as TGTGCCAGCAGCCAAATCCAGAACTATGGCTACACCTTC. Translation gives CASSQIQNYGYTF.

This clonotype was recorded many times. This chain uses TRBV10-3 with TRBJ2-3, with 7 bases that match TRBD2. After removal of 4 bases from V and 4 bases from J, the junction contained 5 bases not matched to a gene. CDR1 is ENHRY, CDR2 SYGVKD, per germline. The length of the CDR3 is 14 residues. The CDR3 region is CAISGGTIADTQYF. The CDR3 nucleotides are TGTGCCATCAGTGGGGGGACTATCGCAGATACGCAGTATTTT.

V gene TRBV6-5 combines with J gene TRBJ2-3; TRBD1 matches at 11 bases. V was pared by 5 bases and J by 5 bases, with 6 bases of the junction left unmatched. The CDR3 loop spans 15 amino acids. Germline CDR1 reads MNHEY; CDR2 reads SVGAGI. The CDR3: CASSRTGGGRDTQYF. CDR3 bases: TGTGCCAGCAGTCGGACAGGGGGCGGTAGAGATACGCAGTATTTT.

In this sample, this clonotype turned up many times. V usage is TRBV4-2 and J usage is TRBJ1-6; 7 positions agree with TRBD1. The CDR3 sequence is 17 residues long. The trim removed 3 bases at V and 6 bases at J, leaving 11 bases unmatched. CDR1 LGHNA and CDR2 YNFKEQ come from the germline V gene. The CDR3 region has the DNA TGTGCCAGCAGCCACAACCTCGGACAGGCTTCTAATTCACCCCTCCACTTT. It encodes CASSHNLGQASNSPLHF.

This clonotype has a count of ten or more. This chain joins TRBV11-2 and TRBJ1-3; possibly TRBD1 for D (5 bases). The CDR3 has 17 amino acids. With 0 bases removed from V and 0 bases from J, the gap between germline ends came to 12 bases. The germline CDR1 and CDR2 sequences are SGHAT and FQNNGV. The CDR3 is CASSLEEGRNSGNTIYF. The CDR3 DNA reads TGTGCCAGCAGCTTAGAAGAGGGGCGTAACTCTGGAAACACCATATATTTT.

This clonotype has a count of ten or more. This sequence joins TRBV7-2 and TRBJ2-5; D call uncertain. Germline assignment: CDR1 SGHTA and CDR2 FQGNSA. The CDR3 sequence is 13 residues long. Trimming left V 2 bases short and J 2 bases short, with 6 bases between. Here the CDR3 reads CASSLLPQETQYF. The CDR3 DNA sequence: TGTGCCAGCAGCTTATTACCTCAAGAGACCCAGTACTTC.

Ten or more counts support this clonotype. The V and J genes are TRBV19 and TRBJ2-1; the match to TRBD1 covers 9 bases. Germline CDR1 LNHDA, CDR2 SQIVND (reference sequence). V trimming: 5 bases; J trimming: 6 bases; junction bases outside the gene matches: 11. The CDR3 sequence is 16 residues long. CDR3 region: CASSPDRGIPANEQFF. As DNA, the CDR3 is TGTGCCAGTAGTCCGGACAGGGGTATACCGGCCAATGAGCAGTTCTTC.

About this clonotype: Likely a read error: the CDR3 ends without its conserved phenylalanine or tryptophan. Because the CDR3's place on the DNA is in doubt, the DNA is left out and the CDR3 is given as listed by TCRdb. This chain links TRBV12-3 or TRBV12-4 with TRBJ2-5; the DNA was not used to check the table's D call, TRBD2. The CDR3 adds up to 14 amino acids, both ends counted. CDR3 protein: CASSLWQGGETQHL.

This clonotype was seen at least ten times. The CDR3 here is CASSLISTSGGETQYF. The CDR3 DNA reads TGTGCCAGCAGTTTAATTTCGACTAGCGGGGGTGAGACCCAGTACTTC. The V call is TRBV28, the J call TRBJ2-5; 12 bases line up with TRBD2. The CDR3 runs 16 residues. The V gene end was trimmed by 2 bases and the J gene end by 5 bases; junction bases not matched to a gene: 6. Germline values: CDR1 MDHEN, CDR2 SYDVKM.